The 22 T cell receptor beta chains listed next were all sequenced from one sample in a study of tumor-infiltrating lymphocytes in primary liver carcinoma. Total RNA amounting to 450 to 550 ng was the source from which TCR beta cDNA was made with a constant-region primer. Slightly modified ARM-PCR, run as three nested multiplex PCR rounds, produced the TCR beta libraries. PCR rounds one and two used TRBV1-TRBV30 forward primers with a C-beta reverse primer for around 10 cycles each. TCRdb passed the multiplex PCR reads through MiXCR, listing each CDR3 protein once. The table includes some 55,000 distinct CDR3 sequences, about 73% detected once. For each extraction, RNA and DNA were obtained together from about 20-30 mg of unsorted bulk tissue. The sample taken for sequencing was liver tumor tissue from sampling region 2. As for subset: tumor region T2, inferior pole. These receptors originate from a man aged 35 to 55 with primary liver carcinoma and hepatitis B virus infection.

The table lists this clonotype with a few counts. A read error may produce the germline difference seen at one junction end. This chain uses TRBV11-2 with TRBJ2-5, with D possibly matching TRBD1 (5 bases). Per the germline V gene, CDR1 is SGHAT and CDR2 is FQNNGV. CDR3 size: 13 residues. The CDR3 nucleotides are TGTGCCAGCAGCTTAGATTTTCTGGAGACAGAGCACTTC. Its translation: CASSLDFLETEHF.

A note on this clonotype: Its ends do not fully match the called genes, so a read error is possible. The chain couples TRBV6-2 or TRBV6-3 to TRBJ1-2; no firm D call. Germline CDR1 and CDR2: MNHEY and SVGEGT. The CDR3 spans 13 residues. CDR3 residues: CASSSRNVYGYTF. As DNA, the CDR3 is TGCGCCAGCAGTTCCCGGAACGTCTATGGCTACACCTTC.

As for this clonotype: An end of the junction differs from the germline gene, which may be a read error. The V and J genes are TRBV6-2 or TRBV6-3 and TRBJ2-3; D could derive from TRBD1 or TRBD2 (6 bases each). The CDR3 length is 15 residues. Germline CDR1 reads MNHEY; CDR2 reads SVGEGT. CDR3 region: CDSSYRDTSTDTQYF. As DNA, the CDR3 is TGTGACAGCAGTTACCGGGACACTAGCACTGATACGCAGTATTTT.

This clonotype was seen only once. CDR3 sequence (DNA): TGCGCCAGCAGCCCTTTGACTGGCGGGAGATTGGGTGAGCAGTTCTTC. Translated, it gives CASSPLTGGRLGEQFF. The chain couples TRBV5-1 to TRBJ2-1, with 7 nucleotides matching TRBD2. Germline trimming cut 4 bases from V and 9 bases from J; bases unmatched to any gene: 16. The germline CDR1 and CDR2 sequences are SGHRS and YFSETQ. The CDR3 length is 16 residues.

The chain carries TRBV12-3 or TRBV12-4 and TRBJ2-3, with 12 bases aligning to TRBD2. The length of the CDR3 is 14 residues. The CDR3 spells CANRTSGITDTQYF. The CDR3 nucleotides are TGTGCTAACAGGACTAGCGGGATCACAGATACGCAGTATTTT.

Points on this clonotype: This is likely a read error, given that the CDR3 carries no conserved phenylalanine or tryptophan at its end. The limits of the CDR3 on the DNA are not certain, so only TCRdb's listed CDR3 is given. The CDR3 loop reads CASSTLTGANEQFL. V is TRBV12-3 or TRBV12-4 and J is TRBJ2-1; the D call TRBD1 from the table was never checked on the DNA. The CDR3 numbers 14 amino acids, ends counted.

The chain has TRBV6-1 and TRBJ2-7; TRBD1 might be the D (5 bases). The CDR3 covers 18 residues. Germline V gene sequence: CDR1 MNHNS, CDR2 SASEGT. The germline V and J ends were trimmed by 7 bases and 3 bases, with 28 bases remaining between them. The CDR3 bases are TGTGCCAGCAATGCTACAGGCGGCTGGCGCCTGACCTTCTACGAGCAGTACTTC. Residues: CASNATGGWRLTFYEQYF.

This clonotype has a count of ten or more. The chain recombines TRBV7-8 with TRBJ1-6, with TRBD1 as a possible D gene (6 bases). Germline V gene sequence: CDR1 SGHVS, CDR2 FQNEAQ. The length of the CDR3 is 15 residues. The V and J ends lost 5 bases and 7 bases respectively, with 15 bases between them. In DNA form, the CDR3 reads TGTGCCAGCAGCATCCAGGGGAGGGAGAATTCACCCCTCCACTTT. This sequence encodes CASSIQGRENSPLHF.

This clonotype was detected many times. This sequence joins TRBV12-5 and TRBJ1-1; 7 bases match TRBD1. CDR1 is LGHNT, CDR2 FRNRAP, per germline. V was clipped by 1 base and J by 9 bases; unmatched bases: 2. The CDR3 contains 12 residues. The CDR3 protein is CASGLGQGKAFF. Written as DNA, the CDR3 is TGTGCTAGTGGTTTGGGACAGGGAAAAGCTTTCTTT.

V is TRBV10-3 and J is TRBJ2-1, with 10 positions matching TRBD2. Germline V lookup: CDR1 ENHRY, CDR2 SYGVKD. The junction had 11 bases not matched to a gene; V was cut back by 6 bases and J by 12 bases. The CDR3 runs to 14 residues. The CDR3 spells CAISGTSVTLWQFF. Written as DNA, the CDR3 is TGTGCCATCAGCGGGACTAGCGTGACCCTATGGCAGTTCTTC.

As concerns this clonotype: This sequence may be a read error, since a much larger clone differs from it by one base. In DNA, the CDR3 is TGTGTCAGCAGCCCCGGGACCGAACACTATGGCTACACCTTC. Amino acid sequence: CVSSPGTEHYGYTF. The V and J genes are TRBV28 and TRBJ1-2; D possibly corresponds to TRBD1 (5 bases). Germline V CDR1 and CDR2: MDHEN, SYDVKM. The CDR3 totals 14 residues.

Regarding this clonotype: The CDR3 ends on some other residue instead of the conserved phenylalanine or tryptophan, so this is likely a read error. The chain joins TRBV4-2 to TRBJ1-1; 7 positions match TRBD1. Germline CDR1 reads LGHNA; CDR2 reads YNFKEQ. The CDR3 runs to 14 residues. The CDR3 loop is CANSQDKGAAEAFY. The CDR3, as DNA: TGTGCCAACAGCCAAGATAAGGGGGCGGCTGAAGCTTTCTAT.

CDR3: CASSPGGKERKIQYF. The DNA for the CDR3 is TGTGCCAGCAGCCCCGGGGGAAAGGAACGGAAGATCCAGTACTTC. The chain couples TRBV28 to TRBJ2-5, with TRBD2 as a possible D gene (6 bases). Trimming took 6 bases from V and 10 from J, leaving 24 bases between them. CDR3 length equals 15 residues. Germline values: CDR1 MDHEN, CDR2 SYDVKM.

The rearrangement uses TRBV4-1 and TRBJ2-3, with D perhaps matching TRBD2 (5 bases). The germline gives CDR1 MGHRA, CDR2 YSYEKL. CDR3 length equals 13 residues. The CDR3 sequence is CANSPRGTDTQYF. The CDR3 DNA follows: TGCGCGAACAGCCCGCGGGGCACAGATACGCAGTATTTT.

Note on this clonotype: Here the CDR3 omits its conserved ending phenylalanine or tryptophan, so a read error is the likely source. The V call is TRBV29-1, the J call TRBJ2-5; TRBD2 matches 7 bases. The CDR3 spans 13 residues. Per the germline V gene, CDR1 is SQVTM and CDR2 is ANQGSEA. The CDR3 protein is CIVGGRAAETQYL. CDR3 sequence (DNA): TGCATCGTTGGTGGGAGGGCTGCTGAGACCCAGTACCTC.

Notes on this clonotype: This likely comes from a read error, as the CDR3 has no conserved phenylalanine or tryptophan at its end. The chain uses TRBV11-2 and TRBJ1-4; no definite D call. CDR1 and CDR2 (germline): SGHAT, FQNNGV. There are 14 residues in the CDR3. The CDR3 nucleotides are TGTGGCAGCAGCTTAGAGATTCGGTACGAAAAACTGTTTATT. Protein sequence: CGSSLEIRYEKLFI.

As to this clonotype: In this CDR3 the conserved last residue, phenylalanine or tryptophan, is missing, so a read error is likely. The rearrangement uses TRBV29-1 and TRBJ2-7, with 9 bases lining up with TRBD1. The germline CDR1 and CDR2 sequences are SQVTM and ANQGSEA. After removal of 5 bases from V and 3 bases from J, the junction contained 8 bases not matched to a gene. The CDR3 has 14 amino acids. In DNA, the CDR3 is TGCAGCGTTATAACAGGGGGCAGTCTCTACGAGCAGTACTTA. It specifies CSVITGGSLYEQYL.

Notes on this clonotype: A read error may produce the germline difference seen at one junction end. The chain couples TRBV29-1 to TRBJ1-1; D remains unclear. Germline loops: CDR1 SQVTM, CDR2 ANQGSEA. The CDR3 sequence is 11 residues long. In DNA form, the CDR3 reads TGTAGCGCTTTGGCGGAGACAGAAGCTTTCTTT. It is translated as CSALAETEAFF.

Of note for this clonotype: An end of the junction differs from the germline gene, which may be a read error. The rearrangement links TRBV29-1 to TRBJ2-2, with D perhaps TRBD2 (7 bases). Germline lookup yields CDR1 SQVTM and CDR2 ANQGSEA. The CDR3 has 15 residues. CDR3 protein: CGVEDAAGAPGELFF. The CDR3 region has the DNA TGCGGTGTTGAAGACGCCGCGGGAGCCCCAGGGGAGCTATTTTTT.

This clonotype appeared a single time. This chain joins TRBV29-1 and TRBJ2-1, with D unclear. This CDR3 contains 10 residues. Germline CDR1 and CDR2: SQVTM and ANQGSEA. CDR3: CRESGNEQFF. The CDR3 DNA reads TGCAGAGAATCGGGCAATGAGCAGTTCTTC.

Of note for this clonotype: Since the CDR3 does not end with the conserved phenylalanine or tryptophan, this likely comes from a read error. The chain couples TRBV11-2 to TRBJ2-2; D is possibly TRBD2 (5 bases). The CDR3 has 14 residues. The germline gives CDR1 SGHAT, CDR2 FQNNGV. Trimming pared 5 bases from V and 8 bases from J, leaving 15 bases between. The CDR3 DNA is TGTGCCAGCAGCAGACTAACTCCAAGAGGGGAGCTGTTTTCT. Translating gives CASSRLTPRGELFS.

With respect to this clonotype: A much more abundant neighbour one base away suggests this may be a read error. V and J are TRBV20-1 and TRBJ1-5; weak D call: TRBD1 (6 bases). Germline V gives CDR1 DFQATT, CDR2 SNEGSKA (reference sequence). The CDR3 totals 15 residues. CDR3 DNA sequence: TGCAGTGCTGTACAGGGAGTGAGGGCGAATCGGCCCCAGCATTTT. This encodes CSAVQGVRANRPQHF.